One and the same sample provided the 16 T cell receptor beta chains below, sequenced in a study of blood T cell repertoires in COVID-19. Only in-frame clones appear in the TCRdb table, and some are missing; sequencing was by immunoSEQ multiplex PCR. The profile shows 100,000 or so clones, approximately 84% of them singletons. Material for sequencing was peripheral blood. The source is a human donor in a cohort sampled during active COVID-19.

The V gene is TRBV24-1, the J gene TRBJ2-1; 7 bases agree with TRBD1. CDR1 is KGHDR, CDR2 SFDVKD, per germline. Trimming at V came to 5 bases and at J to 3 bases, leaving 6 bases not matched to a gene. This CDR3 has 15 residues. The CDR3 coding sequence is TGTGCCACCAGTGGGGCCGGGACAGACTACAATGAGCAGTTCTTC. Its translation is CATSGAGTDYNEQFF.

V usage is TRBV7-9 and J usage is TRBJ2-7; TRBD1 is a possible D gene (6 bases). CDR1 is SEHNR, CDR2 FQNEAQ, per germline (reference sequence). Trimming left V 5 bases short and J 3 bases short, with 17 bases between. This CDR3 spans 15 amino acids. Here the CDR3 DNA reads TGTGCCAGCAGCCCCGGGACAAGGGCCCTCTACGAGCAGTACTTC. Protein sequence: CASSPGTRALYEQYF. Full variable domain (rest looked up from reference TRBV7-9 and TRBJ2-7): DTGVSQNPRHKITKRGQNVTFRCDPISEHNRLYWYRQTLGQGPEFLTYFQNEAQLEKSRLLSDRFSAERPKGSFSTLEIQRTEQGDSAMYLCASSPGTRALYEQYFGPGTRLTVT.

The CDR3 DNA reads as TGTGCCAGCAGTGACCTCAGGAAAGATGGCTACACCTTC. Translated, it gives CASSDLRKDGYTF. This chain uses TRBV2 with TRBJ1-2; the D is unclear. The V gene's germline CDR1 is SNHLY and CDR2 FYNNEI. The CDR3 is 13 amino acids. V was pared by 3 bases and J by 6 bases, with 11 bases between.

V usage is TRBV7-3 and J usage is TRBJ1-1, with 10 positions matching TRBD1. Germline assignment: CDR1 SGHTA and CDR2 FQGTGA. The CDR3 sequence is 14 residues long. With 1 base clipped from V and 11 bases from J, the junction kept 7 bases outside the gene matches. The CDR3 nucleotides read TGTGCCAGCAGCTTAAATACCGGGACAGGGGAGGCTTTCTTT. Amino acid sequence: CASSLNTGTGEAFF.

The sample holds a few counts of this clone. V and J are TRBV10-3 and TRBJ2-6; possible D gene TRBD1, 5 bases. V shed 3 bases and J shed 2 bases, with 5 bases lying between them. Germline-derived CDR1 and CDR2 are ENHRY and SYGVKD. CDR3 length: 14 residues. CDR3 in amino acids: CAISDRAGANVLTF. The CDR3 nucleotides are TGTGCCATCAGTGACAGGGCTGGGGCCAACGTCCTGACTTTC.

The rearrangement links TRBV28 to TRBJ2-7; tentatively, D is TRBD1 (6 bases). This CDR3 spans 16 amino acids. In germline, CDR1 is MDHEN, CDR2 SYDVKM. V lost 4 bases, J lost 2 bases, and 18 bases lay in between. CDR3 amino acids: CASSSPVEQGTYEQYF. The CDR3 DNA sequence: TGTGCCAGCAGTTCACCCGTGGAGCAGGGGACCTACGAGCAGTACTTC.

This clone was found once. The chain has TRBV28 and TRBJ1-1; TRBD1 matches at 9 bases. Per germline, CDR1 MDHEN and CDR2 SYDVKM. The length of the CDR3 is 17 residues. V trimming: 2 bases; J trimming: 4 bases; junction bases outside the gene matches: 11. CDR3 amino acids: CASSLVSGTGFGTEAFF. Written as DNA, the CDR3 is TGTGCCAGCAGTTTAGTCTCCGGGACAGGGTTTGGCACTGAAGCTTTCTTT.

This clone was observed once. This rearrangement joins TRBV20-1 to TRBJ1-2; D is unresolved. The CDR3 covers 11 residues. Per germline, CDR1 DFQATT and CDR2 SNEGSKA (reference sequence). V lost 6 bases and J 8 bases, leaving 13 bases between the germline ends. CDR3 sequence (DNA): TGCAGTGCATCGGGGTCGCAGGGCTACACCTTC. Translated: CSASGSQGYTF.

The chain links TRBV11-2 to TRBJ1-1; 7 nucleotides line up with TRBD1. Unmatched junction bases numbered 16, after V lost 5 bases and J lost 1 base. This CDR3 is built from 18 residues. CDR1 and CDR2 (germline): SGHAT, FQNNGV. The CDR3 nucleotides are TGTGCCAGCAGCCCGATTAGGGGGCTTGGAAGTAAGAACACTGAAGCTTTCTTT. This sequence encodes CASSPIRGLGSKNTEAFF.

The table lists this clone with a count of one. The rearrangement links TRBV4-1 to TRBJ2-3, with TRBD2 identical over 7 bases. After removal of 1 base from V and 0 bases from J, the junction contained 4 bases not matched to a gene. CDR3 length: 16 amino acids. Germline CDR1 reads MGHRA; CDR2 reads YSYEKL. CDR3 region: CASSQGGRGSTDTQYF. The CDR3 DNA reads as TGCGCCAGCAGCCAAGGTGGGAGGGGTAGCACAGATACGCAGTATTTT.

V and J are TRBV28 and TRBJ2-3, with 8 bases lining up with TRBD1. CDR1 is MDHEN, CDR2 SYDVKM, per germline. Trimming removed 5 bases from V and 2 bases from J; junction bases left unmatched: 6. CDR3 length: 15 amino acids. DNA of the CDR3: TGTGCCAGCAGTCCCGGGACAGGATCCACAGATACGCAGTATTTT. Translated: CASSPGTGSTDTQYF.

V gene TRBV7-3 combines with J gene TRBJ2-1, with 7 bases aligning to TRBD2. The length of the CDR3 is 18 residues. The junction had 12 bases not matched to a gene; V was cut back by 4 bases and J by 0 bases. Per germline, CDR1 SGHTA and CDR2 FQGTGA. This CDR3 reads CASSSASTSLSSYNEQFF. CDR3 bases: TGTGCCAGCAGCTCAGCCTCGACTAGCTTAAGCTCCTACAATGAGCAGTTCTTC.

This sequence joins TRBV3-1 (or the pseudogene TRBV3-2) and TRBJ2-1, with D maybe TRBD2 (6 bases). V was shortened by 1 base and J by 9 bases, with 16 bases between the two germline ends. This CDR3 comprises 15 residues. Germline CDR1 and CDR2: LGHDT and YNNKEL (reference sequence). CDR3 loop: CASSQVIIADREQFF. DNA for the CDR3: TGTGCCAGCAGCCAAGTTATTATAGCGGATCGTGAGCAGTTCTTC.

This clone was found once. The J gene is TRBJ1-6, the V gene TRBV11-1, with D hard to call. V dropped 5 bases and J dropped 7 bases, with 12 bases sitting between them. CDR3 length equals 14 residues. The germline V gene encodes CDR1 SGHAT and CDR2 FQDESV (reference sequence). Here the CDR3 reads CASSPRLNNSPLHF. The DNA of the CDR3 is TGTGCCAGCAGCCCTAGGTTGAACAATTCACCCCTCCACTTT.

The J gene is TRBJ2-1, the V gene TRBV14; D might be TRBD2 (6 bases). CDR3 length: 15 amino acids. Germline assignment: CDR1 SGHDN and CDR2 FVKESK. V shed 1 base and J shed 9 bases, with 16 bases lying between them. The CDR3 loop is CASSQASGWGSEQFF. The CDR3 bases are TGTGCCAGCAGCCAAGCAAGCGGGTGGGGGAGTGAGCAGTTCTTC.

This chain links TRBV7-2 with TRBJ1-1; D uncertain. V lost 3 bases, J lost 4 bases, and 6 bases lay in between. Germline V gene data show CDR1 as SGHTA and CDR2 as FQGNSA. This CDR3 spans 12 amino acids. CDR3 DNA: TGTGCCAGCAGCTTTTCTACCACTGAAGCTTTCTTT. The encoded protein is CASSFSTTEAFF.